This TCR beta chain is from a study of human T cells and chemical hapten exposure. Study-level information: Across the whole study, which lasted around 25 weeks, patients were given diphenylcyclopropenone on the scalp once a week.

CDR3 length: 15 residues. The V gene's germline CDR1 is MNHEY and CDR2 SVGEGT. Trimming took off 2 bases at V and 6 bases at J, with 16 bases between the two ends. The time point is: pre-sensitization, week 0. Treatment noted: therapeutic diphenylcyclopropenone sensitization with weekly scalp DPC. Venepuncture was done earlier than the placement of each patch test. Total RNA came from unfractionated whole blood. TCRdb called the RACE reads again in MiXCR, with one record for every CDR3 protein. The sample lists a few hundred thousand distinct CDR3 sequences; approximately 8% were seen once. The input for sequencing was whole blood, taken in connection with sensitization to the hapten diphenylcyclopropenone (DPC). This TCR was sampled from a man aged 18 to 30 with alopecia areata. Some clones in this sample may be carry-over from other donors' samples. The chain couples TRBV6-2 or TRBV6-3 to TRBJ1-2, with D possibly matching TRBD1 (6 bases). The DNA for the CDR3 is TGTGCCAGCAGTTACCATCCGCGGGGGCTGAATGGCTACACCTTC. Protein: CASSYHPRGLNGYTF.